This T cell receptor beta chain was retrieved from a study of blood T cell repertoires in COVID-19. Turning to the study itself: COVID-19 samples, acute and convalescent, were from the United States, Italy and Spain. PBMCs, B-cell-depleted T cells, or T cells provided the cDNA or gDNA that made up the material.

Original data processing: Estimation of nucleated cell counts was performed using reference gene primer amplification. Repertoires were generated with immunoSEQ multiplex PCR, while TCRdb's copy carries only in-frame clones and drops some. V, J and clone size reflect that table, while D and trimming were determined from the DNA. The sample carries 130,000 to 150,000 clones, just under 90% recorded once. Trimming removed 3 bases from V and 4 bases from J, with 9 bases in between. The germline gives CDR1 MNHEY, CDR2 SVGEGT. The CDR3 is 13 amino acids. The J gene is TRBJ1-2, the V gene TRBV6-2 or TRBV6-3; TRBD1 might be the D (5 bases). Material: peripheral blood. The origin of this receptor is a woman between 35 and 50 years old with acute or convalescent COVID-19. In nucleotides, the CDR3 is TGTGCCAGCAGTTATCGGGGGATCTATGGCTACACCTTC. As protein: CASSYRGIYGYTF.